This T cell receptor beta chain is from a study of blood T cells in healthy people across ages. Losses at the gene ends were 1 base for V and 8 bases for J; bases not matched to a gene: 12. There are 17 residues in the CDR3. Germline CDR1 reads SGHAT; CDR2 reads FQNNGV. This clonotype showed up just a few times. A second PCR, run for 7 to 11 cycles, used a sample-barcoded 5' primer plus a J-beta primer mix. One entry per CDR3 protein, called by TCRdb with MiXCR from the 5' RACE reads. The profile covers around 870,000 distinct CDR3 sequences, with 25% to 30% appearing a single time and around 15% taken by the ten largest. Each donor's blood draw was 8.5 to 10 milliliters of peripheral blood. Isolation yielded PBMCs, at least 6.5 million per sample, in every case.

Sequenced: blood. The gene calls are TRBV11-2 and TRBJ2-1; TRBD2 matches at 9 bases. This TCR was recovered from a woman of 80 years or more in good health. The CDR3 bases are TGTGCCAGCAGCTTAGGCGCGGGGCGGGGGGGCGTCGATGAGCAGTTCTTC. Translated: CASSLGAGRGGVDEQFF.